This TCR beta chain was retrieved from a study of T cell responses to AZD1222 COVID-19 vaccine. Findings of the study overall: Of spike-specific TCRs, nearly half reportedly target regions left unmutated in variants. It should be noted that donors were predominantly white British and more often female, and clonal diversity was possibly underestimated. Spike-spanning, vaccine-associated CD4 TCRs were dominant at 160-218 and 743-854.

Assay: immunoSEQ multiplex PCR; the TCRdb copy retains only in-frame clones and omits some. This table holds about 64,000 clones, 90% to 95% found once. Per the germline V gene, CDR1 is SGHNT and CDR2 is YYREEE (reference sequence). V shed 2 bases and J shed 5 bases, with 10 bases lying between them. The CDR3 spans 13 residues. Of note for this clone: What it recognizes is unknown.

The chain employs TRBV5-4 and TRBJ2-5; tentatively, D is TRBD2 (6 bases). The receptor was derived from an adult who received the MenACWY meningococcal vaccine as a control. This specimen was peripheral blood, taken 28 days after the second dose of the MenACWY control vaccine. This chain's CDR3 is CASSFAGMETQYF. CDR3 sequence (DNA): TGTGCCAGCAGCTTTGCGGGGATGGAGACCCAGTACTTC.